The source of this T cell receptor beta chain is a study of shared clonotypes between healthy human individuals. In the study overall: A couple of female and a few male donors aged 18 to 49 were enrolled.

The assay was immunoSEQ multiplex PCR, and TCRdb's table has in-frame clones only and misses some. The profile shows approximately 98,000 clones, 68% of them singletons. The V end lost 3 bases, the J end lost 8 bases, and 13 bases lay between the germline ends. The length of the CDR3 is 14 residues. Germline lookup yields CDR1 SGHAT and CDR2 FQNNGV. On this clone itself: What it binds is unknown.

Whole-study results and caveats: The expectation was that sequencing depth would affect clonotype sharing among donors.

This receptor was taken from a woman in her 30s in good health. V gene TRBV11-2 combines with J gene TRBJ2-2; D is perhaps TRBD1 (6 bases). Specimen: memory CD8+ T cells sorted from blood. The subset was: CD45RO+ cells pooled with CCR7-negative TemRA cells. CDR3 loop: CASSFATRGGELFF. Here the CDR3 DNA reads TGTGCCAGCAGCTTCGCCACAAGGGGGGGGGAGCTGTTTTTT.